This record looks at one TCR beta chain sequence and its context. The antigen remains undetermined. CDR3 length: 14 amino acids. V was cut by 4 bases and J by 3 bases, with 11 bases left in between. CDR1 SGDLS and CDR2 YYNGEE come from the germline V gene. This table comes from immunoSEQ multiplex PCR, and its TCRdb copy is limited to in-frame clones, with some not included. Among 9,200 or so clones, approximately 82% were seen once, and the ten largest hold 6.9%. This sample was included in a study of tumor-infiltrating lymphocytes in localized non-small cell lung cancer. Study context: From each patient, both tumor and uninvolved lung, non-adjacent to tumor, were sampled.

Study-wide results and caveats: Not all patients were TCR sequenced, owing to tissue quantity. Different pieces of the same tissue were used for each assay.

The V and J genes are TRBV9 and TRBJ1-5; TRBD1 is a possible D gene (6 bases). The TCR comes from a human donor with non-small cell lung cancer. Sequences were obtained from uninvolved lung tissue not adjacent to the tumor. The CDR3 protein is CASSLGGPNQPQHF. The CDR3 region has the DNA TGTGCCAGCAGCCTAGGGGGGCCCAATCAGCCCCAGCATTTT.